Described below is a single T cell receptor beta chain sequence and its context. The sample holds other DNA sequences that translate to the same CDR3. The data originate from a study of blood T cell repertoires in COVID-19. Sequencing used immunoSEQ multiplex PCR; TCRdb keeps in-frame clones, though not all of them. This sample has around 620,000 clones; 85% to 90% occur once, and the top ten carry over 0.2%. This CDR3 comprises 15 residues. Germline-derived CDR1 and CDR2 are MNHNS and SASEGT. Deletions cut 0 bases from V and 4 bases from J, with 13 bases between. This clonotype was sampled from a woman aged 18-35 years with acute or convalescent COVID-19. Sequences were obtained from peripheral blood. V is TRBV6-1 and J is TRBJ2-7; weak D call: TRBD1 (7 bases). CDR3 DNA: TGTGCCAGCAGTGAAGCGCCAGGGGGGATATACGAGCAGTACTTC. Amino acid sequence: CASSEAPGGIYEQYF.